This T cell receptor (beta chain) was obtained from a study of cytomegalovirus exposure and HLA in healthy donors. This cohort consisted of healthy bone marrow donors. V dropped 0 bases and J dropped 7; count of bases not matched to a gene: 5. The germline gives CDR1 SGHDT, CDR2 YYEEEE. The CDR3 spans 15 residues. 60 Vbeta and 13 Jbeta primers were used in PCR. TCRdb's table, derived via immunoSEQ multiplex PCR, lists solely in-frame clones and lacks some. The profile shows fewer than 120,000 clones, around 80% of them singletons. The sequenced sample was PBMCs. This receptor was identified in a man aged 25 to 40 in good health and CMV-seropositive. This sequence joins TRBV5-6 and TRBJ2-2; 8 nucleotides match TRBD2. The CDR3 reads CASSLETSGRGELFF. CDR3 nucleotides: TGTGCCAGCAGCTTGGAAACTAGCGGACGCGGGGAGCTGTTTTTT.